The next 23 T cell receptor beta chains were all read from a single sample in a study of CD8 T cells in Susac syndrome. The authors reverse transcribed about 0.45 to 1 ug RNA with random hexamers. TCRdb redid the calling of the immunoSEQ multiplex PCR reads with MiXCR, one entry per CDR3 protein. The sample records about 130,000 distinct CDR3 sequences, over 90% being singletons. Sequencing was performed on CD4+ T cells from PBMCs. Receptor source: a human donor in good health.

The gene calls are TRBV20-1 and TRBJ2-1; 7 nucleotides agree with TRBD2. Germline lookup yields CDR1 DFQATT and CDR2 SNEGSKA (reference sequence). V dropped 7 bases and J dropped 3; count of bases not matched to a gene: 12. This CDR3 is built from 15 residues. The CDR3 DNA follows: TGCAGTGGCGGTGCGGGAGCCACCGACTACAATGAGCAGTTCTTC. It translates to CSGGAGATDYNEQFF.

Here the CDR3 reads CASSRPIGTSGRGGVDNEQFF. CDR3 nucleotides: TGCGCCAGCAGTCGACCTATCGGGACTAGCGGGAGGGGGGGAGTAGATAATGAGCAGTTCTTC. This chain joins TRBV23-1 and TRBJ2-1; 16 bases agree with TRBD2. TRBV23-1 is an ORF; its function is uncertain. There are 21 residues in the CDR3. J was trimmed by 7 bases and V by 4 bases; bases with no gene match: 19.

The chain has TRBV15 and TRBJ2-3; D might be TRBD1 (6 bases). Per the germline V gene, CDR1 is LNHNV and CDR2 is YYDKDF (reference sequence). CDR3 size: 15 residues. V was pared by 1 base and J by 5 bases, with 13 bases between. DNA of the CDR3: TGTGCCACCAGCAGAGCTCACAGGGCCGGAGATACGCAGTATTTT. This translates into CATSRAHRAGDTQYF.

The rearrangement links TRBV9 to TRBJ2-7, with a tentative D call TRBD1 (7 bases). CDR1 SGDLS and CDR2 YYNGEE come from the germline V gene. V gave up 0 bases and J gave up 4 bases, with 11 bases separating them. The CDR3 is 14 amino acids. The CDR3 reads CASSVEAGQYEQYF. The CDR3, as DNA: TGTGCCAGCAGCGTAGAGGCGGGACAGTACGAGCAGTACTTC.

The V and J genes are TRBV29-1 and TRBJ1-2; no firm D call. V lost 3 bases and J lost 5, with 10 bases in between. This CDR3 is built from 12 residues. The V gene's germline CDR1 is SQVTM and CDR2 ANQGSEA. CDR3 nucleotides: TGCAGCGTTGAGGAAGAGTTATATGGCTACACCTTC. Translated: CSVEEELYGYTF.

The CDR3 protein is CASRARAGGDTGELFF. CDR3 in DNA: TGTGCCAGCAGGGCCCGGGCGGGAGGGGACACCGGGGAGCTGTTTTTT. This chain joins TRBV6-6 and TRBJ2-2, with 9 bases that match TRBD2. V gave up 6 bases and J gave up 3 bases; unmatched junction bases: 8. Germline-derived CDR1 and CDR2 are MNHNY and SVGAGI (reference sequence). The CDR3 is 16 amino acids.

In nucleotides, the CDR3 is TGTGCCAGCAGTGTTCTTCGTCGCGGCTCTGGGGCCAACGTCCTGACTTTC. This encodes CASSVLRRGSGANVLTF. This rearrangement joins TRBV2 to TRBJ2-6; D remains unclear. The ends were cut back, 4 bases at V and 0 bases at J, with 13 bases in the middle. Per the germline V gene, CDR1 is SNHLY and CDR2 is FYNNEI. This CDR3 region has 17 residues.

V and J are TRBV11-2 and TRBJ2-7, with D hard to call. Trimming took 2 bases from V and 6 from J, leaving 11 bases between them. Germline V lookup: CDR1 SGHAT, CDR2 FQNNGV. This CDR3 spans 13 amino acids. The CDR3 spells CASSLSSVSEQYF. The CDR3 DNA follows: TGTGCCAGCAGCTTAAGTTCAGTCTCCGAGCAGTACTTC. Drawing the rest from reference TRBV11-2 and TRBJ2-7, the complete variable domain is EAGVAQSPRYKIIEKRQSVAFWCNPISGHATLYWYQQILGQGPKLLIQFQNNGVVDDSQLPKDRFSAERLKGVDSTLKIQPAKLEDSAVYLCASSLSSVSEQYFGPGTRLTVT.

The V gene is TRBV3-1, the J gene TRBJ2-4, with TRBD2 identical over 8 bases. CDR1 is LGHDT, CDR2 YNNKEL, per germline (reference sequence). CDR3 length: 15 residues. J gave up 1 base and V 1 base, and 0 bases lay outside the gene matches. CDR3 nucleotides: TGTGCCAGCAGCCAAGCGGGAGGGGCCAAAAACATTCAGTACTTC. Translated, it gives CASSQAGGAKNIQYF.

The V and J genes are TRBV20-1 and TRBJ2-2; 7 bases agree with TRBD2. CDR1 is DFQATT and CDR2 is SNEGSKA in the germline V gene (reference sequence). The CDR3 length is 18 residues. CDR3 region: CSVVTAGGRAVNTGELFF. The CDR3 bases are TGCAGCGTGGTAACCGCTGGGGGGAGGGCCGTGAACACCGGGGAGCTGTTTTTT.

The V call is TRBV7-2, the J call TRBJ1-1; D might be TRBD1 (5 bases). In germline, CDR1 is SGHTA, CDR2 FQGNSA. The length of the CDR3 is 16 residues. V was shortened by 1 base and J by 1 base, with 13 bases between the two germline ends. Written as DNA, the CDR3 is TGTGCCAGCAGCTTAGTTGGGGGGATTTCGAACACTGAAGCTTTCTTT. It translates to CASSLVGGISNTEAFF.

This clonotype occurred once. The V and J genes are TRBV5-1 and TRBJ2-1; 8 nucleotides align to TRBD2. Germline CDR1 reads SGHRS; CDR2 reads YFSETQ. The CDR3 is 15 residues long. The V segment lost 2 bases and the J segment 8 bases; nucleotides outside the gene matches: 9. The CDR3, as DNA: TGCGCCAGCAGCTTACAAGCGGGAGTTTCCGATGAGCAGTTCTTC. Its translation is CASSLQAGVSDEQFF. Variable domain in full (rest from reference TRBV5-1 and TRBJ2-1): KAGVTQTPRYLIKTRGQQVTLSCSPISGHRSVSWYQQTPGQGLQFLFEYFSETQRNKGNFPGRFSGRQFSNSRSEMNVSTLELGDSALYLCASSLQAGVSDEQFFGPGTRLTVL.

V is TRBV2 and J is TRBJ2-5; perhaps TRBD2 as D (5 bases). Per germline, CDR1 SNHLY and CDR2 FYNNEI. V was cut by 4 bases and J by 4 bases, with 13 bases left in between. The length of the CDR3 is 14 residues. Written as DNA, the CDR3 is TGTGCCAGCAGTGTACGGAGGTTCTCAGAGACCCAGTACTTC. Translation: CASSVRRFSETQYF.

The V call is TRBV12-3 or TRBV12-4, the J call TRBJ2-4; 7 bases are shared with TRBD1. The CDR3 totals 13 residues. J lost 5 bases, V lost 5 bases, and 3 bases had no gene match. In DNA, the CDR3 is TGTGCCAGCAGTCTTGGACAGGAAAACATTCAGTACTTC. Amino acid sequence: CASSLGQENIQYF.

The chain recombines TRBV3-1 with TRBJ1-2; D gene ambiguous. Germline V gene sequence: CDR1 LGHDT, CDR2 YNNKEL (reference sequence). V was pared by 0 bases and J by 8 bases, with 7 bases between. The CDR3 contains 12 residues. The chain's CDR3 is CASSQERSGYTF. DNA of the CDR3: TGTGCCAGCAGCCAAGAACGGAGCGGCTACACCTTC.

The chain employs TRBV6-5 and TRBJ1-4, with D tentatively TRBD1 (5 bases). Germline V gene lookup returns CDR1 MNHEY and CDR2 SVGAGI. Trimming pared 0 bases from V and 7 bases from J, leaving 21 bases between. CDR3 size: 18 residues. The CDR3 nucleotides read TGTGCCAGCAGTTACTCGAACAGGAAAGGCCGCAGCGGTGAAAAACTGTTTTTT. Translating it yields CASSYSNRKGRSGEKLFF.

The V gene is TRBV25-1, the J gene TRBJ2-3, with D tentatively TRBD2 (5 bases). CDR3 length equals 14 residues. Trimming shortened V by 8 bases and J by 1 base, and 13 bases separated the two germline ends. Germline loops: CDR1 MGHDK, CDR2 SYGVNS. The CDR3, as DNA: TGTGCCAGCCCTCCGAGGGCGTGCACAGATACGCAGTATTTT. It specifies CASPPRACTDTQYF.

The V gene is TRBV29-1, the J gene TRBJ1-2; D might be TRBD1 (6 bases). The CDR3 is made up of 12 amino acids. CDR1 is SQVTM and CDR2 is ANQGSEA in the germline V gene. The V end lost 5 bases, the J end lost 3 bases, and 10 bases lay between the germline ends. The CDR3 sequence is CSVKRTDYGYTF. For the CDR3, the DNA is TGCAGCGTTAAGAGGACAGACTATGGCTACACCTTC.

The V and J genes are TRBV7-2 and TRBJ2-7; the D gene is possibly TRBD2 (5 bases). CDR1 is SGHTA and CDR2 is FQGNSA in the germline V gene. There are 13 residues in the CDR3. Trimming left V 5 bases short and J 0 bases short, with 8 bases between. In nucleotides, the CDR3 is TGTGCCAGCAGCCCAAGCGGCTCCTACGAGCAGTACTTC. It encodes CASSPSGSYEQYF.

The J gene is TRBJ1-1, the V gene TRBV6-5; 8 nucleotides match TRBD1. The V segment lost 5 bases and the J segment 4 bases; nucleotides outside the gene matches: 9. The CDR3 covers 15 residues. Germline lookup yields CDR1 MNHEY and CDR2 SVGAGI. CDR3 in DNA: TGTGCCAGCAGTGCTGGACAGGGTTGGGTCACTGAAGCTTTCTTT. Its translation is CASSAGQGWVTEAFF.

The chain uses TRBV25-1 and TRBJ1-1; 7 bases fit TRBD1. V lost 1 base, J lost 5 bases, and 4 bases stayed unmatched. CDR1 is MGHDK, CDR2 SYGVNS, per germline. The length of the CDR3 is 14 residues. The CDR3: CASSESGGLTEAFF. The DNA of the CDR3 is TGTGCCAGCAGTGAATCAGGGGGGTTAACTGAAGCTTTCTTT.

The gene calls are TRBV29-1 and TRBJ2-5; tentatively, D is TRBD2 (5 bases). CDR3 length: 12 residues. V lost 6 bases and J lost 1, with 9 bases in between. Per germline, CDR1 SQVTM and CDR2 ANQGSEA. CDR3 sequence (DNA): TGCAGCGTGGGTGGAGGCCAAGAGACCCAGTACTTC. Its protein is CSVGGGQETQYF.

CDR3 DNA sequence: TGTGCCACCACACCCCCTCTAGCAGGGGGATACGAGCAGTACTTC. Protein: CATTPPLAGGYEQYF. The chain carries TRBV28 and TRBJ2-7, with TRBD1 identical over 7 bases. CDR1 MDHEN and CDR2 SYDVKM come from the germline V gene. V was clipped by 10 bases and J by 4 bases; unmatched bases: 16. The CDR3 length is 15 residues. The complete variable domain, with remaining parts taken from reference TRBV28 and TRBJ2-7, reads DVKVTQSSRYLVKRTGEKVFLECVQDMDHENMFWYRQDPGLGLRLIYFSYDVKMKEKGDIPEGYSVSREKKERFSLILESASTNQTSMYLCATTPPLAGGYEQYFGPGTRLTVT.